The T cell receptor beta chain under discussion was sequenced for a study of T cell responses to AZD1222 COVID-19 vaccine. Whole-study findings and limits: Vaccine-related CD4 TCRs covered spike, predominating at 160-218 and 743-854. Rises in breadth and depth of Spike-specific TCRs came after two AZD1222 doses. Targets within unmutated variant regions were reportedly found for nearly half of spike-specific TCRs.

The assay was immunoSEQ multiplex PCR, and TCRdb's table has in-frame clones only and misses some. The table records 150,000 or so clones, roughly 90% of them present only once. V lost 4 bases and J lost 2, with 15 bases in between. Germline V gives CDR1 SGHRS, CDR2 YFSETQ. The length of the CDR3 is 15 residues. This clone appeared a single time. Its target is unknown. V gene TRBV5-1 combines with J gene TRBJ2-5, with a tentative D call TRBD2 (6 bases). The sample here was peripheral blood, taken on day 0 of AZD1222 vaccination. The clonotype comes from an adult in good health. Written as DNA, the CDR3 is TGCGCCAGCAGCCCCATTCAGCGGGTACAAGAGACCCAGTACTTC. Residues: CASSPIQRVQETQYF.